The source of this T cell receptor (beta chain) is a study of T-cell memory formation after mild COVID-19. The CDR3 has 14 residues. Germline loops: CDR1 DFQATT, CDR2 SNEGSKA (reference sequence). Trimming stripped 3 bases from V and 5 bases from J, with 14 bases between. This clonotype was observed a handful of times. TCRdb reanalysed the 5' RACE reads using MiXCR and keeps one entry per CDR3 protein. The table shows 110,000 to 150,000 distinct CDR3 sequences, with 11% to 15% occurring only once. Sequenced sample: PBMCs or a T cell subset sorted from them (not recorded which). The chain uses TRBV20-1 and TRBJ2-1; D gene uncertain. The origin of this receptor is an adult woman who had mild COVID-19 (a few samples of this study predate the infection). Cell type and time point are not known. DNA of the CDR3: TGCAGTGCTAGTCCCGCAGAACTTGACAATGAGCAGTTCTTC. Residues: CSASPAELDNEQFF.